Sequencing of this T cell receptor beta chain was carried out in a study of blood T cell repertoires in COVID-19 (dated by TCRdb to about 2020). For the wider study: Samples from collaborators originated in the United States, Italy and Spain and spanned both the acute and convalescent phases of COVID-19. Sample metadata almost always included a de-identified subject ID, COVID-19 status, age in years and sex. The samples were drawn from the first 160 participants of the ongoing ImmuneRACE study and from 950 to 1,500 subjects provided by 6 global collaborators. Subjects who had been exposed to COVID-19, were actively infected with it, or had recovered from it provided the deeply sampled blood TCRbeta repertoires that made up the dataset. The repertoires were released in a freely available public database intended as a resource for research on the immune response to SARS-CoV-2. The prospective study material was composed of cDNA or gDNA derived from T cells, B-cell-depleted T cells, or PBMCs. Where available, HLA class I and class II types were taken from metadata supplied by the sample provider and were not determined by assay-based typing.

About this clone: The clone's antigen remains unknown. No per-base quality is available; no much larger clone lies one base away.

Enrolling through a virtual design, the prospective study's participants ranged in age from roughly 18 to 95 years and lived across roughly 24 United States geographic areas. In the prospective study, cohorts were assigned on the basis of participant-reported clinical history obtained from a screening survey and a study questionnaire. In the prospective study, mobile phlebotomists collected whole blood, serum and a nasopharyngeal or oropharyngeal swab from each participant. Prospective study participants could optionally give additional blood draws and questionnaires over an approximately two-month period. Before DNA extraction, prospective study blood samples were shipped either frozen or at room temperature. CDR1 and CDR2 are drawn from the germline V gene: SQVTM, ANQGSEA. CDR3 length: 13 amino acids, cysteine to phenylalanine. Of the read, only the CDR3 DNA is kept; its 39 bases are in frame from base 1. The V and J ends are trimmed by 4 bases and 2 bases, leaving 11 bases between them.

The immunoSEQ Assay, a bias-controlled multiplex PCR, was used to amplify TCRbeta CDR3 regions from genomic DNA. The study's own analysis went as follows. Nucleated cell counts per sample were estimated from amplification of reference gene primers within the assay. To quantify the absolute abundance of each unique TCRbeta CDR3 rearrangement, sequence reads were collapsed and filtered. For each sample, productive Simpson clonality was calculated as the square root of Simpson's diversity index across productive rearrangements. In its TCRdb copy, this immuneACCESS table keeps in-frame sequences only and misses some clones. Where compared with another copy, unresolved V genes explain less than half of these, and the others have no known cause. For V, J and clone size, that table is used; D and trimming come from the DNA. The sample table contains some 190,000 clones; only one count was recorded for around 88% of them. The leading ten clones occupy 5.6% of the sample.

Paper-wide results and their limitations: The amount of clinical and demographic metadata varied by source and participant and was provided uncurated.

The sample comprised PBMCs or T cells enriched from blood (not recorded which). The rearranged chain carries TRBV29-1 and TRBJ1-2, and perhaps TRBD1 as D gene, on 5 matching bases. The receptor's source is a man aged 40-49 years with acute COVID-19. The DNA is TGCAGCGTTGCCAGGGCAGTAAACTATGGCTACACCTTC. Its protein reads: CSVARAVNYGYTF.